This passage covers 8 T cell receptor beta chains from one sample sequenced in a study of blood T cell repertoires in COVID-19. The method was immunoSEQ multiplex PCR; TCRdb's version includes in-frame clones alone and lacks a portion of them. Counted here are roughly 250,000 clones, around 87% occurring once; the ten biggest clones make up approximately 2.2%. Sequencing was done on a sample of peripheral blood. The receptors here all came from a woman between 50 and 59 years old with acute or convalescent COVID-19.

V gene TRBV28 combines with J gene TRBJ1-2, with D perhaps TRBD1 (5 bases). V shed 2 bases and J shed 8 bases, with 15 bases lying between them. CDR1 MDHEN and CDR2 SYDVKM come from the germline V gene. The CDR3 loop spans 14 amino acids. The CDR3 is CASSLGGQGLGYTF. In nucleotides, the CDR3 is TGTGCCAGCAGTTTAGGCGGCCAGGGACTGGGCTACACCTTC.

The J gene is TRBJ2-5, the V gene TRBV28; D not resolved. Trimming stripped 3 bases from V and 2 bases from J, with 10 bases between. Germline CDR1 and CDR2: MDHEN and SYDVKM. The CDR3 loop spans 14 amino acids. As DNA, the CDR3 is TGTGCCAGCAGTTTGCGGCGGAGACAAGAGACCCAGTACTTC. Encoded protein: CASSLRRRQETQYF.

The rearrangement joins TRBV7-9 to TRBJ2-1, with 7 bases fitting TRBD1. V gave up 5 bases and J gave up 7 bases; unmatched junction bases: 8. The CDR3 contains 14 residues. Germline-derived CDR1 and CDR2 are SEHNR and FQNEAQ (reference sequence). The CDR3 region has the DNA TGTGCCAGCAGCGTCCGGGACAGTCTGAATGAGCAGTTCTTC. Translated: CASSVRDSLNEQFF.

The chain employs TRBV3-1 (or the pseudogene TRBV3-2) and TRBJ2-1, with a possible D match to TRBD2 (5 bases). The V and J ends lost 1 base and 5 bases respectively, with 6 bases between them. This CDR3 is built from 13 residues. The germline V gene encodes CDR1 LGHDT and CDR2 YNNKEL (reference sequence). CDR3 sequence: CASSQAGDNEQFF. The CDR3, as DNA: TGTGCCAGCAGCCAAGCCGGGGACAATGAGCAGTTCTTC.

This clone showed up just once. The chain joins TRBV24-1 to TRBJ2-7; D is undetermined. Germline CDR1 reads KGHDR; CDR2 reads SFDVKD. Trimming took 6 bases from V and 7 from J, leaving 18 bases between them. The CDR3 has 14 residues. This chain's CDR3 is CATSSPVFVCEQYF. The CDR3 region has the DNA TGTGCCACCAGTAGTCCGGTGTTCGTCTGTGAGCAGTACTTC.

J is TRBJ2-1 and V is TRBV5-6, with D possibly matching TRBD2 (5 bases). There are 14 residues in the CDR3. With 0 bases removed from V and 7 bases from J, the gap between germline ends came to 11 bases. Germline V gene lookup returns CDR1 SGHDT and CDR2 YYEEEE. The CDR3 DNA reads TGTGCCAGCAGCTTGGGGCTAGCTGGGAATGAGCAGTTCTTC. Translated: CASSLGLAGNEQFF.

The gene calls are TRBV27 and TRBJ2-1; 10 bases align to TRBD1. This CDR3 has 21 residues. CDR1 is MNHEY, CDR2 SMNVEV, per germline (reference sequence). The V and J ends lost 4 bases and 0 bases, in that order; junction bases with no gene match: 18. The DNA of the CDR3 is TGTGCCAGCAGTTCAAAGACAGGGGGCCCTCTTTTTACGAGCTCCTACAATGAGCAGTTCTTC. It is translated as CASSSKTGGPLFTSSYNEQFF.

The chain recombines TRBV5-6 with TRBJ1-5; TRBD1 matches 9 bases. Germline loops: CDR1 SGHDT, CDR2 YYEEEE. The CDR3 spans 16 residues. Germline trimming cut 1 base from V and 3 bases from J; bases unmatched to any gene: 5. CDR3 in DNA: TGTGCCAGCAGCTTGACAGGGGGCGGCCACAATCAGCCCCAGCATTTT. Its protein is CASSLTGGGHNQPQHF.